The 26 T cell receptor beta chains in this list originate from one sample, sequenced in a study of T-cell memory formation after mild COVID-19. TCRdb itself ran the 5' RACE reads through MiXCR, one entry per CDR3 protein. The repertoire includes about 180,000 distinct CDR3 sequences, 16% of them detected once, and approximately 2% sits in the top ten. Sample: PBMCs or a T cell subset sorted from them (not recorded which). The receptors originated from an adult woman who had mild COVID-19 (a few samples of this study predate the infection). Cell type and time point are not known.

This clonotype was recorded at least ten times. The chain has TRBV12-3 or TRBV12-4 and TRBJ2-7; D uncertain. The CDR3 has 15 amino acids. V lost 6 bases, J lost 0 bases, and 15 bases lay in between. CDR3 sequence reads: CASSRLGSSSYEQYF. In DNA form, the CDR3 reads TGTGCCAGCAGCCGCCTGGGGTCAAGCTCCTACGAGCAGTACTTC.

CDR3 amino acids: CASSIRRPTGHSDGYTF. Written as DNA, the CDR3 is TGTGCCAGTAGTATAAGGAGACCCACAGGTCATTCTGATGGCTACACCTTC. V gene TRBV19 combines with J gene TRBJ1-2; the D gene is possibly TRBD1 (5 bases). Germline V gene sequence: CDR1 LNHDA, CDR2 SQIVND (reference sequence). CDR3 size: 17 residues. V lost 2 bases and J lost 6, with 22 bases in between.

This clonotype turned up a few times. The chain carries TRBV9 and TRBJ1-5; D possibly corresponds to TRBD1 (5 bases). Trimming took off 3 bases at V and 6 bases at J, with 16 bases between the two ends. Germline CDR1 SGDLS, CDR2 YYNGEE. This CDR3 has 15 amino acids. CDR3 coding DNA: TGTGCCAGCAGCGGGGACCATTCATCCCCTCAGCCCCAGCATTTT. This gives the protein CASSGDHSSPQPQHF.

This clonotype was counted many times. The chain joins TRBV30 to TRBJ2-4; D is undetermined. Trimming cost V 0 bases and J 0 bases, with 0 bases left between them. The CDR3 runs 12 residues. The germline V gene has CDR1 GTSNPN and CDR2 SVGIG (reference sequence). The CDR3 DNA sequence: TGTGCCTGGAGTGTAGCCAAAAACATTCAGTACTTC. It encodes CAWSVAKNIQYF. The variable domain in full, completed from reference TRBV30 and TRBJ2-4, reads SQTIHQWPATLVQPVGSPLSLECTVEGTSNPNLYWYRQAAGRGLQLLFYSVGIGQISSEVPQNLSASRPQDRQFILSSKKLLLSDSGFYLCAWSVAKNIQYFGAGTRLSVL.

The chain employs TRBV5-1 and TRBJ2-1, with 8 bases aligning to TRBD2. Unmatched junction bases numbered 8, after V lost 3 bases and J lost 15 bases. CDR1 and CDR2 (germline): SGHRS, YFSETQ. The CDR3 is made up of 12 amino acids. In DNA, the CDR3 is TGCGCCAGCAGCTCCGGGACTAGGGTGACGTTCTTC. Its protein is CASSSGTRVTFF. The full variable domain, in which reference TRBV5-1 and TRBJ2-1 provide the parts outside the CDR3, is KAGVTQTPRYLIKTRGQQVTLSCSPISGHRSVSWYQQTPGQGLQFLFEYFSETQRNKGNFPGRFSGRQFSNSRSEMNVSTLELGDSALYLCASSSGTRVTFFGPGTRLTVL.

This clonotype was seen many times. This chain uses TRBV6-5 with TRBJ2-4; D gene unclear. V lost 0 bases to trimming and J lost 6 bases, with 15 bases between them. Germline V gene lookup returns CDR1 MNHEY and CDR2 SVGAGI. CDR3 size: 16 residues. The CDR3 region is CASSYSIGPTINIQYF. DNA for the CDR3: TGTGCCAGCAGTTACTCGATAGGCCCAACAATAAACATTCAGTACTTC.

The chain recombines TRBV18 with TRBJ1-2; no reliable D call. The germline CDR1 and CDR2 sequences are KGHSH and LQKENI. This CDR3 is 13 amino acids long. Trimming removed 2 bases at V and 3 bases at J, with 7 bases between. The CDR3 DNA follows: TGTGCCAGCTCACCAGGGTTTGACTATGGCTACACCTTC. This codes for CASSPGFDYGYTF.

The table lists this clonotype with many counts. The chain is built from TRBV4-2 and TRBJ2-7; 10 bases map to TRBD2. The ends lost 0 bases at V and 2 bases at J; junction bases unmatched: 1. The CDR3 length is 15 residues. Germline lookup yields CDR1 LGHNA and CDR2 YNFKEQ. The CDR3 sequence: CASSQEAGGPYEQYF. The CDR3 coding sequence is TGTGCCAGCAGCCAAGAAGCGGGGGGGCCCTACGAGCAGTACTTC.

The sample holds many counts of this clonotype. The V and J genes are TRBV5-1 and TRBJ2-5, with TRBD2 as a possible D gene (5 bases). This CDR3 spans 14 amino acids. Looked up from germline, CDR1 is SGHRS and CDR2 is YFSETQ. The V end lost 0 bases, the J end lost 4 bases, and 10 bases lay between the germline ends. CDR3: CASSLEGLRETQYF. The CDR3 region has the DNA TGCGCCAGCAGCTTGGAAGGACTGCGAGAGACCCAGTACTTC.

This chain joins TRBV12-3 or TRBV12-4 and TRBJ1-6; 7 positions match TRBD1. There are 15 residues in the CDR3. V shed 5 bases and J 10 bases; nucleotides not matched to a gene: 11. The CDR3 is CASSGESRGKSPLHF. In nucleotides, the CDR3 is TGTGCCAGCAGTGGGGAATCCAGGGGGAAATCACCCCTCCACTTT.

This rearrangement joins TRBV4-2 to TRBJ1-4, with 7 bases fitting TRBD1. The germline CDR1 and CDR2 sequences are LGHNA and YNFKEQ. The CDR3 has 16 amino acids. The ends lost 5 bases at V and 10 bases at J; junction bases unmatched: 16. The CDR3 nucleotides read TGTGCCAGCAGCGGGGCCGGAGGGGGCACATCAGGAAAACTGTTTTTT. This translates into CASSGAGGGTSGKLFF.

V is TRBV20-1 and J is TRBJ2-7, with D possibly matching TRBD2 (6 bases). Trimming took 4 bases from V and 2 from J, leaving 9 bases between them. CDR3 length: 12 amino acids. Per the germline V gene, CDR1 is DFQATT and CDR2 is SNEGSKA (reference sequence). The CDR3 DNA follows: TGCAGTGCTAAGCCGGGGGCCTACGAGCAGTACTTC. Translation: CSAKPGAYEQYF.

Here the CDR3 DNA reads TGTGCCTGGAGTGTGGGGTCAAAGACCCAGTACTTC. It yields the protein CAWSVGSKTQYF. The rearrangement links TRBV30 to TRBJ2-5, with unresolved D. CDR3 length: 12 amino acids. Trimming removed 0 bases from V and 6 bases from J, with 8 bases in between. Germline CDR1 is GTSNPN and CDR2 is SVGIG (reference sequence). Drawing the rest from reference TRBV30 and TRBJ2-5, the complete variable domain is SQTIHQWPATLVQPVGSPLSLECTVEGTSNPNLYWYRQAAGRGLQLLFYSVGIGQISSEVPQNLSASRPQDRQFILSSKKLLLSDSGFYLCAWSVGSKTQYFGPGTRLLVL.

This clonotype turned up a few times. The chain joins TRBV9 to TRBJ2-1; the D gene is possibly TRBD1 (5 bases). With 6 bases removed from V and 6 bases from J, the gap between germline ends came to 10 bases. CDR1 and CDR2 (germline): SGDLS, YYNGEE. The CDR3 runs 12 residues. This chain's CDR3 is CASTRVGNEQFF. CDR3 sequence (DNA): TGTGCCAGCACCAGGGTCGGCAATGAGCAGTTCTTC.

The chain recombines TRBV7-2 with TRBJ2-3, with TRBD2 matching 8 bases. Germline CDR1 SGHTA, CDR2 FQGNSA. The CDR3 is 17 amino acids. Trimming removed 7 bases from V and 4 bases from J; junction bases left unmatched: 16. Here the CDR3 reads CASTPTRAREGADTQYF. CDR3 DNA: TGTGCCAGCACCCCGACCCGTGCACGGGAGGGGGCAGATACGCAGTATTTT. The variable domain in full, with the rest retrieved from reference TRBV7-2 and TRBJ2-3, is GAGVSQSPSNKVTEKGKDVELRCDPISGHTALYWYRQSLGQGLEFLIYFQGNSAPDKSGLPSDRFSAERTGGSVSTLTIQRTQQEDSAVYLCASTPTRAREGADTQYFGPGTRLTVL.

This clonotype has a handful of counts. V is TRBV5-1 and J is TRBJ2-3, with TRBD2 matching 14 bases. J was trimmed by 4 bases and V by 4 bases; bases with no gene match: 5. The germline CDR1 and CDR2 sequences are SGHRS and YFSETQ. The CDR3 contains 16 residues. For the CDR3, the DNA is TGCGCCAGCAGCACGACTAGCGGGGGGGACGCAGATACGCAGTATTTT. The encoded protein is CASSTTSGGDADTQYF.

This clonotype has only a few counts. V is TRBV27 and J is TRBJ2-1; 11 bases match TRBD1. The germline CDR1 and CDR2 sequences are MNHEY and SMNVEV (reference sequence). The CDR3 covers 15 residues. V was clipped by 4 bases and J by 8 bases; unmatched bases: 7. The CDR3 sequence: CASSSRTGGFHEQFF. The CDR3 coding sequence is TGTGCCAGCAGTTCTAGGACAGGGGGCTTCCATGAGCAGTTCTTC.

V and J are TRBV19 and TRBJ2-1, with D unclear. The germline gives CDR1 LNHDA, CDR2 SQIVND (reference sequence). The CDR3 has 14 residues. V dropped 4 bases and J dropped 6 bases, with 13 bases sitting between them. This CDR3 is CASSTSTQTNEQFF. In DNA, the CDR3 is TGTGCCAGTAGTACTTCGACTCAAACCAATGAGCAGTTCTTC.

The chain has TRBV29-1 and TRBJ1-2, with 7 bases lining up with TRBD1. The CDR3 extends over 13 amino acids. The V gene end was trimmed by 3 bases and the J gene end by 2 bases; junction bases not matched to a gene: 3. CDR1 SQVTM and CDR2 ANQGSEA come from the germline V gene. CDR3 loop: CSVDYRGNYGYTF. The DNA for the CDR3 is TGCAGCGTTGATTACAGGGGCAACTATGGCTACACCTTC.

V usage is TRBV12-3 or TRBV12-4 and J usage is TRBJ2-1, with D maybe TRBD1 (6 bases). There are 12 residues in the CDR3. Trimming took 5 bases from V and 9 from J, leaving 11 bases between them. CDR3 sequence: CASSPLDSEQFF. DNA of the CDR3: TGTGCCAGCAGTCCCTTGGACAGTGAGCAGTTCTTC.

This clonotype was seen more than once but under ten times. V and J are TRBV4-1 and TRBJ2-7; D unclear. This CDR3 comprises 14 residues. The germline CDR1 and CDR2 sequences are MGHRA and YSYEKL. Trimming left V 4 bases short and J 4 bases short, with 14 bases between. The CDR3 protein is CASSPRSPAYEQYF. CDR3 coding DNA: TGCGCCAGCAGCCCCCGATCCCCGGCGTACGAGCAGTACTTC.

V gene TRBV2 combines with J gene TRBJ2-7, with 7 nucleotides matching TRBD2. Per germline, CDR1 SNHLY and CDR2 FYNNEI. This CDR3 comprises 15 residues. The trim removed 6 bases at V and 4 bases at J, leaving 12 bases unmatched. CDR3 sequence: CASSPRRERGYEQYF. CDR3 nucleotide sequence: TGTGCCAGCAGCCCCCGAAGGGAGCGGGGTTACGAGCAGTACTTC.

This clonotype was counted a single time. CDR3 DNA: TGTGCCAGCCGCGAGACAGGGGGCGGTGGAAATCAGCCCCAGCATTTT. It is translated as CASRETGGGGNQPQHF. The chain employs TRBV6-6 and TRBJ1-5; TRBD1 matches 10 bases. Unmatched junction bases numbered 11, after V lost 8 bases and J lost 4 bases. Germline lookup yields CDR1 MNHNY and CDR2 SVGAGI (reference sequence). The CDR3 is 16 amino acids.

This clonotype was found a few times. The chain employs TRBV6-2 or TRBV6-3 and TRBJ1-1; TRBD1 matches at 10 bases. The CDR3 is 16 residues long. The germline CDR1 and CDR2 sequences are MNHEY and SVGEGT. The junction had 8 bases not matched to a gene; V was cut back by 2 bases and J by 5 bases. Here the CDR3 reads CASSYRTGGVLTEAFF. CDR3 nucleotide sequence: TGTGCCAGCAGTTACCGGACAGGGGGGGTTCTGACTGAAGCTTTCTTT.

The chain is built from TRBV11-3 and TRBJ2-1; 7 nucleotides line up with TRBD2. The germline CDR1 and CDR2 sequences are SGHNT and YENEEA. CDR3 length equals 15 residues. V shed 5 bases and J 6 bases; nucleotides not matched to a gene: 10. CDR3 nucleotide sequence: TGTGCCAGCAGCCCCACCCGACTAGCAGGCAATGAGCAGTTCTTC. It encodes CASSPTRLAGNEQFF.

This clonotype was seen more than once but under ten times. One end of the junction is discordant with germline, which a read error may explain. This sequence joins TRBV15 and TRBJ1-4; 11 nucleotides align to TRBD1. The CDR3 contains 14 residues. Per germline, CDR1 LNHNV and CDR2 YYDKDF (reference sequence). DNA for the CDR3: TGTGCCACCAGCAGGACGGACAGGGGGCTCGTACAGGATTTT. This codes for CATSRTDRGLVQDF.